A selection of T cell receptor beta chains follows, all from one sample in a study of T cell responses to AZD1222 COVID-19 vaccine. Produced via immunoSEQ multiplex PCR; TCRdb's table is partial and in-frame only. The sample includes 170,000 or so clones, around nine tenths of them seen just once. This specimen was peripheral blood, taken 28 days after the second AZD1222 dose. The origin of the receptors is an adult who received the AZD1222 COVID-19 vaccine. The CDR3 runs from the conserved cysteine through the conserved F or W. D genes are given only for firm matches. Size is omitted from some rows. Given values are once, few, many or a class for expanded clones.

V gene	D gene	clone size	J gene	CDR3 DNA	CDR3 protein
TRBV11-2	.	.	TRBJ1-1	TGTGCCAGCAGCAGAAGGGAGGGGTTGGGGACTGAAGCTTTCTTT	CASSRREGLGTEAFF
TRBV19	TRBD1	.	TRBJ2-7	TGTGCCAGTAGTTTTCCCGGGACAGCGGCCGAGCAGTACTTC	CASSFPGTAAEQYF
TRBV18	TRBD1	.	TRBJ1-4	TGTGCCAGCTCATTGACAGGGGGCGTTGAAAAACTGTTTTTT	CASSLTGGVEKLFF
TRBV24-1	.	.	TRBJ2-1	TGTGCCACCAGTGATTTCCCTGCCTACAATGAGCAGTTCTTC	CATSDFPAYNEQFF
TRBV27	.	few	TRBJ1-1	TGTGCCAGCAGTGATTCCGGGAACACTGAAGCTTTCTTT	CASSDSGNTEAFF
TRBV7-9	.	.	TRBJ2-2	TGTGCCAGCAGCTTAGGGATGTCAGGCACCGGGGAGCTGTTTTTT	CASSLGMSGTGELFF
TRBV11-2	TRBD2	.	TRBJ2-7	TGTGCCAGCACCACCGGGGGGGCAAACGAGCAGTACTTC	CASTTGGANEQYF
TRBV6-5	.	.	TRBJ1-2	TGTGCCAGCAGGCCACAGCATTCGAGTGGCTACACCTTC	CASRPQHSSGYTF
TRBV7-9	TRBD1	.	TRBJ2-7	TGTGCCAGCAGCTTAGGGAGGACAGGGATAAACGAGCAGTACTTC	CASSLGRTGINEQYF
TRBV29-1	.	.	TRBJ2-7	TGCAGCGTGACCGGACAGTACTACGAGCAGTACTTC	CSVTGQYYEQYF
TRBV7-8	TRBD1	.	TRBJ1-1	TGTGCCAGCAGCTTGAGTTCGACAGGGGGATACACTGAAGCTTTCTTT	CASSLSSTGGYTEAFF
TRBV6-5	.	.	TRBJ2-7	TGTGCCAGCAGCGTACTACCGGACAGCAACTACGAGCAGTACTTC	CASSVLPDSNYEQYF
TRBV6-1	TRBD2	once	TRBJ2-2	TGTGCCAGCAGTGAGAGTAGCGGGGGGGCTAACACCGGGGAGCTGTTTTTT	CASSESSGGANTGELFF
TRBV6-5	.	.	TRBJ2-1	TGTGCCAGCAGGACGGACGGAGAAAATGAGCAGTTCTTC	CASRTDGENEQFF
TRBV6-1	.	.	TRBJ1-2	TGTGCCAGCAGTGAAGTTAAGGGCGCGACTCCCTATGGCTACACCTTC	CASSEVKGATPYGYTF
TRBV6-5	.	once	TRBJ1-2	TGTGCCAGCAGGATGGATTCGAACTATGGCTACACCTTC	CASRMDSNYGYTF
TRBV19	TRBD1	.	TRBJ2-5	TGTGCCAGTCGAACAGGGGAGGAGACCCAGTACTTC	CASRTGEETQYF
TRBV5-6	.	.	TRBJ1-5	TGTGCCAGCAGCTTTGGCTTAAGTCAGCCCCAGCATTTT	CASSFGLSQPQHF
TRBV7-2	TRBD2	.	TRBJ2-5	TGTGCCAGCAGCCCCCAGCGGGGGAGCCAAGAGACCCAGTACTTC	CASSPQRGSQETQYF
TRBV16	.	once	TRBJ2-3	TGTGCCAGCAGCCCCCGGTCGGGGCGGGCAGATACGCAGTATTTT	CASSPRSGRADTQYF
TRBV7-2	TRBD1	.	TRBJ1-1	TGTGCCAGCAGCTCCGACAGGGGAAGGACTGAAGCTTTCTTT	CASSSDRGRTEAFF
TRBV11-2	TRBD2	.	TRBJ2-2	TGTGCCAGCAGCTTAAGTGGGCTAGCGGGGAACACCGGGGAGCTGTTTTTT	CASSLSGLAGNTGELFF
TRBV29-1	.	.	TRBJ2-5	TGCAGCGTTGTAGGGGGAAGTTCGGAGACCCAGTACTTC	CSVVGGSSETQYF
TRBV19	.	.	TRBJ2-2	TGTGCCAGTAGTATAGTCCGGGCAGCCCAGAACACCGGGGAGCTGTTTTTT	CASSIVRAAQNTGELFF
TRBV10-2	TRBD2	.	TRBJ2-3	TGCGCCAGCAGAATAGCGGGGGGCAGCACAGATACGCAGTATTTT	CASRIAGGSTDTQYF
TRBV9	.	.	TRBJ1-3	TGTGCCAGCAGCGTAGCGGGGGGCGGAAACACCATATATTTT	CASSVAGGGNTIYF
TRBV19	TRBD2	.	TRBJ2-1	TGTGCCAGTAGTATAAAAGCGGGGGCCACCAATGAGCAGTTCTTC	CASSIKAGATNEQFF